The rows below give T cell receptor beta chains drawn from one sample of a study of metastatic and nonmetastatic thyroid tumors. TCRdb re-clonotyped the PCR reads via MiXCR. The sample lists 13,000 or so clones, 25% to 35% occurring once. Sequencing used blood. Receptors were obtained from a female donor with papillary thyroid cancer or a benign thyroid nodule (not recorded which). Some clones in this sample may be carry-over from other donors' samples. Each CDR3 is given with its conserved first and last residue. A D gene is named only where the DNA matches it firmly. Size values are once, few and many counts, or a class for expanded clones, and some rows have none.

j_call: TRBJ2-2; clone_size: -; cdr3_length: 16; d_call: TRBD2; v_call: TRBV7-6; cdr3_nt: TGTGCCAGCAGCGACGTGACTAGCGGAAGAACCGGTGAGCTGTTTTTT; cdr3_aa: CASSDVTSGRTGELFF
j_call: TRBJ2-5; clone_size: many; cdr3_length: 17; d_call: TRBD2; v_call: TRBV5-4; cdr3_nt: TGTGCCAGCAGCCCGGGACTAGCGGGGGTCTCACAAGAGACCCAGTACTTC; cdr3_aa: CASSPGLAGVSQETQYF
j_call: TRBJ2-7; clone_size: -; cdr3_length: 15; d_call: TRBD2; v_call: TRBV11-3; cdr3_nt: TGTGCCAGCAGCTTAGAGGCGGGGGAGGCCTACGAGCAGTACTTC; cdr3_aa: CASSLEAGEAYEQYF
j_call: TRBJ1-1; clone_size: -; cdr3_length: 13; d_call: -; v_call: TRBV5-1; cdr3_nt: TGCGCCAGCAGCTACGGAACAGGCACTGAAGCTTTCTTT; cdr3_aa: CASSYGTGTEAFF
j_call: TRBJ2-2; clone_size: medium-sized; cdr3_length: 15; d_call: TRBD2; v_call: TRBV6-1; cdr3_nt: TGTGCCAGCAGGCCGGGGGGGCGGGACACCGGGGAGCTGTTTTTT; cdr3_aa: CASRPGGRDTGELFF
j_call: TRBJ1-1; clone_size: -; cdr3_length: 15; d_call: TRBD1; v_call: TRBV12-3/TRBV12-4; cdr3_nt: TGTGCCAGCAGTTTAGGAGGGACAGGGGGCATCGGAGCTTTCTTT; cdr3_aa: CASSLGGTGGIGAFF
j_call: TRBJ2-7; clone_size: -; cdr3_length: 13; d_call: -; v_call: TRBV7-2; cdr3_nt: TGTGCCAGCAGCCTCCTTCAGGGCTACGAGCAGTACTTC; cdr3_aa: CASSLLQGYEQYF
j_call: TRBJ2-7; clone_size: medium-sized; cdr3_length: 15; d_call: TRBD1; v_call: TRBV5-1; cdr3_nt: TGCGCCAGCAGCCAGGGGACAGGGAATGTCTACGAGCAGTACTTC; cdr3_aa: CASSQGTGNVYEQYF
j_call: TRBJ2-3; clone_size: -; cdr3_length: 16; d_call: TRBD2; v_call: TRBV6-2/TRBV6-3; cdr3_nt: TGTGCCAGCAGGGGACTTGGACTAGCGGGAGACGATACGCAGTATTTT; cdr3_aa: CASRGLGLAGDDTQYF
j_call: TRBJ1-6; clone_size: many; cdr3_length: 14; d_call: -; v_call: TRBV5-4; cdr3_nt: TGTGCCAGCAGAGTAGGAGGGATCAATTCACCCCTCCACTTT; cdr3_aa: CASRVGGINSPLHF
j_call: TRBJ2-7; clone_size: -; cdr3_length: 12; d_call: -; v_call: TRBV20-1; cdr3_nt: TGCAGTGCTAAGCTTGGGGCCTACGAGCAGTACTTC; cdr3_aa: CSAKLGAYEQYF
j_call: TRBJ1-4; clone_size: few; cdr3_length: 16; d_call: TRBD1; v_call: TRBV12-3/TRBV12-4; cdr3_nt: TGTGCCAGCAGCTTGGGACCGACAGGGGGGAATGAAAAACTGTTTTTT; cdr3_aa: CASSLGPTGGNEKLFF